One and the same sample provided the 7 T cell receptor beta chains below, sequenced in a study of blood T cell repertoires in COVID-19. Only in-frame clones appear in the TCRdb table, and some are missing; sequencing was by immunoSEQ multiplex PCR. The data contain 250,000 or so clones, less than 90% of them seen just once; the ten biggest clones take up approximately 4%. The source material was peripheral blood. These receptors were obtained from a man aged 55-75 years with acute or convalescent COVID-19.

J is TRBJ2-2 and V is TRBV5-6; D ambiguous. This CDR3 region has 13 residues. Germline CDR1 SGHDT, CDR2 YYEEEE. Deletions cut 4 bases from V and 1 base from J, with 5 bases between. The CDR3, as DNA: TGTGCCAGCAGCCCGTGGAACACCGGGGAGCTGTTTTTT. It codes for CASSPWNTGELFF.

The genes are TRBV6-2 or TRBV6-3 and TRBJ2-7, with no clear D. Looked up from germline, CDR1 is MNHEY and CDR2 is SVGEGT. This CDR3 is 15 amino acids long. The V end was cut by 0 bases, the J end by 5 bases, with 14 bases between. The CDR3 DNA is TGTGCCAGCAGTTACTCGGCCACGCTGGGCGACGAGCAGTACTTC. This encodes CASSYSATLGDEQYF.

The gene calls are TRBV21-1 and TRBJ1-2. TRBV21-1 is labeled a pseudogene. CDR3 length: 16 amino acids. The CDR3 bases are TGTGCCAGCAGCCAAATTAAGGACGGGAGGGAATATGGCTACACCTTC. Its translation is CASSQIKDGREYGYTF.

The J gene is TRBJ2-7, the V gene TRBV6-5, with 14 bases identical to TRBD2. Per germline, CDR1 MNHEY and CDR2 SVGAGI. The junction had 8 bases not matched to a gene; V was cut back by 6 bases and J by 7 bases. This CDR3 contains 15 residues. The CDR3 coding sequence is TGTGCCAGCAGCACCAGACTAGCGGGGGGGATTGAGCAGTACTTC. Amino acids: CASSTRLAGGIEQYF.

This clone was found once. The rearrangement joins TRBV4-1 to TRBJ1-3; 7 bases fit TRBD1. The CDR3 runs to 15 residues. Unmatched junction bases numbered 7, after V lost 5 bases and J lost 3 bases. Germline V gene sequence: CDR1 MGHRA, CDR2 YSYEKL. The CDR3 sequence: CASSWDRAGGNTIYF. The CDR3, as DNA: TGCGCCAGCAGCTGGGACAGAGCTGGTGGAAACACCATATATTTT.

CDR3 DNA: TGTGCCAGCAGCTTAGCAGGGGCCAATTCACCCCTCCACTTT. Protein: CASSLAGANSPLHF. The rearrangement links TRBV7-9 to TRBJ1-6; a possible D gene is TRBD1 (5 bases). This CDR3 spans 14 amino acids. V lost 0 bases and J 7 bases, leaving 7 bases between the germline ends. From germline, CDR1 is SEHNR and CDR2 FQNEAQ (reference sequence).

This clone was observed a single time. The chain couples TRBV6-4 to TRBJ2-5, with TRBD1 matching over 8 bases. This CDR3 is 16 amino acids long. Germline V gene sequence: CDR1 MRHNA, CDR2 SNTAGT. V lost 0 bases to trimming and J lost 5 bases; unmatched junction nucleotides: 8. CDR3 bases: TGTGCCAGCAGTGACTCGGCAGGGGGCAACACGGAGACCCAGTACTTC. Its protein is CASSDSAGGNTETQYF.